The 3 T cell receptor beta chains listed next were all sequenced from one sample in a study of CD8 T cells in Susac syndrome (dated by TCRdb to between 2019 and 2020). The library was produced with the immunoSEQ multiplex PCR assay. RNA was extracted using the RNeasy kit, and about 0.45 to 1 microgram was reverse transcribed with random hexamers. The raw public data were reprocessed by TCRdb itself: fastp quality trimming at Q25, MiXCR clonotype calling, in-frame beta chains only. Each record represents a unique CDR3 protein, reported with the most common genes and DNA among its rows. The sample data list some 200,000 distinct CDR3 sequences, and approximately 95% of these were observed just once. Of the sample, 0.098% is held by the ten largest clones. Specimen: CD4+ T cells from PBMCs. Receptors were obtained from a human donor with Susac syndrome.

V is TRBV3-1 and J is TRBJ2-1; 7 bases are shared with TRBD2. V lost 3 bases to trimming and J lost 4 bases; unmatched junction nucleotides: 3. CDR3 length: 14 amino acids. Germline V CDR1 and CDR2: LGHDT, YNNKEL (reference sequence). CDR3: CASSQRDYYNEQFF. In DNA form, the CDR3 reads TGTGCCAGCAGCCAGCGGGACTATTACAATGAGCAGTTCTTC.

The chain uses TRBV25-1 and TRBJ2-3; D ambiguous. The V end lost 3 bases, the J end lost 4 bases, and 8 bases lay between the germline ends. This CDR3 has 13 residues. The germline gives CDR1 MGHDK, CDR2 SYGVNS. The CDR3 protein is CASSEEYADTQYF. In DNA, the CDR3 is TGTGCCAGCAGTGAGGAGTACGCAGATACGCAGTATTTT.

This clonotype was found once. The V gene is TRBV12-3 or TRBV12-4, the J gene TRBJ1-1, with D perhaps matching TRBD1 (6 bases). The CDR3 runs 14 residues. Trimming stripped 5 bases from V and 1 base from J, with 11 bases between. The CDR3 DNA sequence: TGTGCCAGCAGTATAGGGACAACGAACACTGAAGCTTTCTTT. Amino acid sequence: CASSIGTTNTEAFF.